The rows below give T cell receptor beta chains drawn from one sample of a study of cytomegalovirus exposure and HLA in healthy donors. Method: immunoSEQ multiplex PCR; TCRdb's copy keeps in-frame clones and lacks some. The sample includes about 130,000 clones, approximately 80% of them seen just once. The source material was PBMCs. These receptors originate from a man aged 25 to 40 in good health and CMV-seronegative. The CDR3 runs from the conserved cysteine through the conserved F or W. A D gene is named only where the DNA matches it firmly. Not every row has a clone size; where given, it reads once, few, many or a size class.

CDR3aa,CDR3nt,len,d_gene,j_gene,abundance,v_gene
CASTGGQASTDTQYF,TGTGCCAGCACGGGGGGACAGGCTAGCACAGATACGCAGTATTTT,15,.,TRBJ2-3,.,TRBV5-4
CAISEPGLAGEETQYF,TGTGCCATCAGTGAGCCGGGACTAGCGGGAGAAGAGACCCAGTACTTC,16,TRBD2,TRBJ2-5,.,TRBV10-3
CASNPGRLAGGTDTQYF,TGTGCCAGCAACCCGGGCCGACTAGCGGGAGGCACAGATACGCAGTATTTT,17,TRBD2,TRBJ2-3,.,TRBV2
CASSRYSTGGSYEQYF,TGTGCCAGCAGCCGCTACTCCACAGGAGGGTCCTACGAGCAGTACTTC,16,.,TRBJ2-7,.,TRBV11-2
CASSEGTANEKLFF,TGTGCCAGCAGTGAAGGCACCGCGAATGAAAAACTGTTTTTT,14,.,TRBJ1-4,.,TRBV2
CASSFIGGETQYF,TGCGCCAGCAGCTTCATCGGCGGAGAGACCCAGTACTTC,13,.,TRBJ2-5,few,TRBV5-1
CAWGPPGQAKGYTF,TGTGCCTGGGGCCCGCCGGGACAGGCTAAGGGCTACACCTTC,14,TRBD1,TRBJ1-2,.,TRBV30
CAWSRGIEAFF,TGTGCCTGGAGCAGGGGGATTGAAGCTTTCTTT,11,TRBD1,TRBJ1-1,.,TRBV30
CASSIYSYSNQPQHF,TGTGCCAGTAGTATCTACAGCTATAGCAATCAGCCCCAGCATTTT,15,.,TRBJ1-5,.,TRBV19
CASSDSGRGQDGYTF,TGTGCCAGCAGTGACTCGGGCAGGGGTCAGGATGGCTACACCTTC,15,.,TRBJ1-2,few,TRBV6-4
CASGFQGNYGYTF,TGTGCCAGCGGTTTCCAGGGGAACTATGGCTACACCTTC,13,.,TRBJ1-2,.,TRBV27
CASSPPGTSLLNEQFF,TGTGCCAGCAGTCCCCCCGGGACTAGCCTCTTGAATGAGCAGTTCTTC,16,TRBD2,TRBJ2-1,few,TRBV25-1
CATSRGTGGLNYGYTF,TGTGCCACCAGCAGAGGAACAGGGGGACTTAACTATGGCTACACCTTC,16,TRBD1,TRBJ1-2,.,TRBV15
CASSYETMETQYF,TGTGCCAGCAGTTACGAGACTATGGAGACCCAGTACTTC,13,.,TRBJ2-5,.,TRBV6-5
CASSMGPRGYEQYF,TGTGCCAGTAGTATGGGTCCCAGGGGCTACGAGCAGTACTTC,14,.,TRBJ2-7,few,TRBV19
CATSSVSRGFEQHF,TGTGCCACCAGCAGCGTTTCTCGGGGGTTCGAGCAGCACTTC,14,.,TRBJ2-7,.,TRBV15
CSVEETGSGIDEQFF,TGCAGCGTTGAAGAGACCGGATCGGGAATCGATGAGCAGTTCTTC,15,.,TRBJ2-1,.,TRBV29-1
CASKDRPDSGELFF,TGTGCCAGTAAGGACAGGCCGGACTCCGGGGAGCTGTTTTTT,14,TRBD1,TRBJ2-2,.,TRBV19
CASSQGLNRRNTEAFF,TGCGCCAGCAGCCAAGGTCTTAACAGGCGGAACACTGAAGCTTTCTTT,16,.,TRBJ1-1,.,TRBV4-1
CASSPTSDQETQYF,TGTGCCAGCTCACCGACTAGCGACCAAGAGACCCAGTACTTC,14,TRBD2,TRBJ2-5,.,TRBV18
CASRRPGTGGYEQYF,TGTGCCAGCAGGAGACCCGGGACAGGGGGCTACGAGCAGTACTTC,15,TRBD1,TRBJ2-7,.,TRBV2
CASSIAGEWTQYF,TGTGCCAGTAGTATAGCGGGAGAGTGGACCCAGTACTTC,13,.,TRBJ2-5,.,TRBV19
CATSLGTGNTDTQYF,TGTGCCACCAGCTTGGGGACTGGGAACACAGATACGCAGTATTTT,15,.,TRBJ2-3,once,TRBV28
CASNLAGETQYF,TGTGCCAGCAACCTAGCGGGGGAGACCCAGTACTTC,12,TRBD2,TRBJ2-5,.,TRBV2
CASSGGGTTDTQYF,TGCGCCAGCAGTGGCGGCGGGACCACAGATACGCAGTATTTT,14,.,TRBJ2-3,.,TRBV10-1
CASSTRDRGRPGELFF,TGTGCCAGTAGTACCCGGGACAGGGGGCGCCCCGGGGAGCTGTTTTTT,16,TRBD1,TRBJ2-2,.,TRBV19
CASSRTGGADTQYF,TGTGCCAGCAGTCGGACAGGGGGCGCAGATACGCAGTATTTT,14,TRBD1,TRBJ2-3,.,TRBV6-6
CASSEGLAGYEQYF,TGCGCCAGCAGTGAAGGACTAGCGGGGTACGAGCAGTACTTC,14,TRBD2,TRBJ2-7,once,TRBV10-1
CASSLGGHTGELFF,TGCGCCAGCAGCTTAGGGGGCCACACCGGGGAGCTGTTTTTT,14,TRBD1,TRBJ2-2,.,TRBV5-1
CASSLSSETAMGTEAFF,TGTGCCAGCAGCTTAAGTTCTGAGACAGCCATGGGAACTGAAGCTTTCTTT,17,.,TRBJ1-1,.,TRBV5-6
CASSLRLAGESSYNEQFF,TGTGCCAGCAGTTTAAGACTAGCGGGAGAAAGCTCCTACAATGAGCAGTTCTTC,18,TRBD2,TRBJ2-1,once,TRBV27
CASSYRQGPGELFF,TGTGCCAGCAGTTACCGACAGGGCCCCGGGGAGCTGTTTTTT,14,TRBD1,TRBJ2-2,.,TRBV6-5
CASSRVVEGDTQYF,TGTGCCAGCTCCCGGGTGGTGGAAGGAGATACGCAGTATTTT,14,.,TRBJ2-3,.,TRBV5-6
CATSRAPDRARYTF,TGTGCCACCAGCAGAGCACCGGACAGGGCGCGCTACACCTTC,14,TRBD1,TRBJ1-2,.,TRBV15
CASSSSGSPDEQFF,TGTGCCAGCAGTTCTAGCGGGAGTCCCGATGAGCAGTTCTTC,14,TRBD2,TRBJ2-1,.,TRBV2
CASRSGRGDNEQFF,TGTGCCTCCCGGAGCGGGAGGGGGGACAATGAGCAGTTCTTC,14,TRBD2,TRBJ2-1,.,TRBV7-3
CASSQQQGAGYGYTF,TGCGCCAGCAGCCAACAGCAGGGGGCTGGTTATGGCTACACCTTC,15,TRBD1,TRBJ1-2,.,TRBV4-1
CASSLGLAGDYNEQFF,TGTGCCAGCAGCTTGGGGCTAGCGGGAGACTACAATGAGCAGTTCTTC,16,TRBD2,TRBJ2-1,many,TRBV5-5
CASFAPGTHYGYTF,TGTGCCAGCTTCGCACCCGGGACACATTATGGCTACACCTTC,14,.,TRBJ1-2,few,TRBV27
CASNSGRVNEQFF,TGTGCCAGTAATAGCGGGAGAGTCAATGAGCAGTTCTTC,13,TRBD2,TRBJ2-1,.,TRBV19
CASSPYTGNTIYF,TGTGCCAGCAGCCCCTATACTGGAAACACCATATATTTT,13,.,TRBJ1-3,.,TRBV7-9